Included here is one TCR beta chain sequence, with context. The clone's antigen remains unknown. It has no much larger one-base neighbor in the sample; base qualities were not kept. The sample comes from a study of post-analysis software for immune sequencing data (dated by TCRdb to about 2015). For the wider study: Recorded disease courses included relapsing-remitting, secondary progressive and progressive-relapsing multiple sclerosis, with some patients lacking subtype annotation. The patient repertoires were set against 11 previously published healthy control repertoires from donors whose ages ranged from roughly 6 to 27 years. A subset of samples was prepared in parallel using single-end sample barcoding, then pooled and co-amplified after Illumina adapter ligation.

Study-wide conclusions, independent of this receptor: The control group was slightly older than the multiple sclerosis patient group. Direct clustering with F measure revealed strong co-clustering of samples prepared in the same batch, which led to a batch-effect correction. Multiple sclerosis patients had significantly lower normalized Chao1 diversity than controls, a result that suggests substantial peripheral T-cell clonal expansion. Roughly 5 TRBV segments, including TRBV5-6, TRBV5-1 and TRBV20-1, were significantly more frequent in patients than controls.

TCR beta repertoires were profiled from peripheral blood of 10 to 15 young patients with multiple sclerosis to demonstrate the VDJtools post-analysis software. Multiple sclerosis patients were children and adolescents aged roughly 6 to 16 years. The library relied on PCR. The instrument was an Illumina HiSeq 2500. To reduce PCR and sequencing biases, unique molecular identifiers were built into the TCR beta cDNA libraries. Per 1 to 10 million input T cells, roughly 500,000 cDNA molecules were obtained, such that each molecule approximated one T cell. The patient libraries were prepared and sequenced with the same protocol used for the earlier healthy control dataset. Samples belonging to the same batch were prepared together, multiplexed and sequenced on a shared HiSeq lane. The original pipeline was this. MIGEC was used to process the raw barcoded reads, and molecular identifier groups with only a single read were discarded before consensus assembly and CDR3 extraction. VDJtools was used for post-analysis of the clonotype tables, and diversity was normalized by down-sampling every dataset to the size of the smallest sample. To correct batch-related cross-sample contamination, repertoire overlap clustering matched CDR3 amino acid sequences but not nucleotide sequences. In TCRdb, the public reads were trimmed at Q25 with fastp and aligned with MiXCR, with productive beta chains retained. Each entry merges the rows of one CDR3 protein and shows their most common DNA and genes. These V and J calls are TCRdb output, not the study's own analysis. This sample has about 200,000 distinct CDR3 sequences in its table, and 25% to 35% of those were observed once. The ten top clones hold approximately 3% of the sample.

Including the terminal cysteine and phenylalanine, the CDR3 comprises 15 residues. Of all the DNA, just the CDR3 is kept, 45 bases in frame from base 1. The germline V gene provides CDR1 SGHAT and CDR2 FQNNGV. V is clipped by 1 base and J by 1 base, and the sequence between their germline boundaries is 9 bases long. The clonotype originates from a girl aged 2 to 17 with multiple sclerosis. The rearrangement joined TRBV11-2 to TRBJ2-3; TRBD2 is a weak D gene call, 5 bases matching. The material sequenced was blood. The nucleotide sequence is given as TGTGCCAGCAGCTTAGTTCCCGGGGGCACAGATACGCAGTATTTT. It encodes CASSLVPGGTDTQYF.